The clone carrying this T cell receptor (beta chain) showed up just a few times. The antigen is not known. TCRdb passed the RT-PCR reads through MiXCR, listing each CDR3 protein once. The sample comprises some 500,000 distinct CDR3 sequences, 10% to 15% of which are singletons, and around 12% rests with the top ten. The record originates from a study of response to subunit inactivated influenza vaccine. Study results and caveats: After each seasonal influenza vaccination, few new T cells are recruited, the authors suggested.

The receptor comes from a man aged 45 to 65 who received an inactivated influenza vaccine. This sample comprised PBMCs from blood, obtained 40 to 50 days after vaccination.

CDR3 bases: TGTGCCAGCAGCTTTCGGCAGGGATCACCCCTCCACTTT. Amino acids: CASSFRQGSPLHF. The chain is built from TRBV7-9 and TRBJ1-6; D is perhaps TRBD1 (5 bases). The CDR3 runs to 13 residues. Trimming took off 3 bases at V and 10 bases at J, with 10 bases between the two ends. The germline gives CDR1 SEHNR, CDR2 FQNEAQ (reference sequence).